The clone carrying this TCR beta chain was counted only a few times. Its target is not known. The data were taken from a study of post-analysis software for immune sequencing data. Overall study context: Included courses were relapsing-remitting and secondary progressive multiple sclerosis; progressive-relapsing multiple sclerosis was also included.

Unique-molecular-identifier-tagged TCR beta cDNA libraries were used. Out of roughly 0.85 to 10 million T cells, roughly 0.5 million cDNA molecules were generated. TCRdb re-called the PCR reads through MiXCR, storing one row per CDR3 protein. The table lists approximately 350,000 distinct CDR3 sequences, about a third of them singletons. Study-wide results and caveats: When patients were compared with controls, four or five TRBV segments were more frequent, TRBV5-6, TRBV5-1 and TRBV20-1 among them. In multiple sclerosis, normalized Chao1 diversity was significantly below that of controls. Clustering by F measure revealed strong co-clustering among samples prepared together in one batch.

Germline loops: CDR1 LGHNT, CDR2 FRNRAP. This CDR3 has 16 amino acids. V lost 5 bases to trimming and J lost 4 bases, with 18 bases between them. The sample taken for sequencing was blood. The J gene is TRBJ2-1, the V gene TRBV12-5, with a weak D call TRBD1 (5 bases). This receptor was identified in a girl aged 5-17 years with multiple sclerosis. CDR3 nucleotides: TGTGCTAGTGGTCCCCTCATTGGGGCTAGATACAATGAGCAGTTCTTC. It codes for CASGPLIGARYNEQFF.